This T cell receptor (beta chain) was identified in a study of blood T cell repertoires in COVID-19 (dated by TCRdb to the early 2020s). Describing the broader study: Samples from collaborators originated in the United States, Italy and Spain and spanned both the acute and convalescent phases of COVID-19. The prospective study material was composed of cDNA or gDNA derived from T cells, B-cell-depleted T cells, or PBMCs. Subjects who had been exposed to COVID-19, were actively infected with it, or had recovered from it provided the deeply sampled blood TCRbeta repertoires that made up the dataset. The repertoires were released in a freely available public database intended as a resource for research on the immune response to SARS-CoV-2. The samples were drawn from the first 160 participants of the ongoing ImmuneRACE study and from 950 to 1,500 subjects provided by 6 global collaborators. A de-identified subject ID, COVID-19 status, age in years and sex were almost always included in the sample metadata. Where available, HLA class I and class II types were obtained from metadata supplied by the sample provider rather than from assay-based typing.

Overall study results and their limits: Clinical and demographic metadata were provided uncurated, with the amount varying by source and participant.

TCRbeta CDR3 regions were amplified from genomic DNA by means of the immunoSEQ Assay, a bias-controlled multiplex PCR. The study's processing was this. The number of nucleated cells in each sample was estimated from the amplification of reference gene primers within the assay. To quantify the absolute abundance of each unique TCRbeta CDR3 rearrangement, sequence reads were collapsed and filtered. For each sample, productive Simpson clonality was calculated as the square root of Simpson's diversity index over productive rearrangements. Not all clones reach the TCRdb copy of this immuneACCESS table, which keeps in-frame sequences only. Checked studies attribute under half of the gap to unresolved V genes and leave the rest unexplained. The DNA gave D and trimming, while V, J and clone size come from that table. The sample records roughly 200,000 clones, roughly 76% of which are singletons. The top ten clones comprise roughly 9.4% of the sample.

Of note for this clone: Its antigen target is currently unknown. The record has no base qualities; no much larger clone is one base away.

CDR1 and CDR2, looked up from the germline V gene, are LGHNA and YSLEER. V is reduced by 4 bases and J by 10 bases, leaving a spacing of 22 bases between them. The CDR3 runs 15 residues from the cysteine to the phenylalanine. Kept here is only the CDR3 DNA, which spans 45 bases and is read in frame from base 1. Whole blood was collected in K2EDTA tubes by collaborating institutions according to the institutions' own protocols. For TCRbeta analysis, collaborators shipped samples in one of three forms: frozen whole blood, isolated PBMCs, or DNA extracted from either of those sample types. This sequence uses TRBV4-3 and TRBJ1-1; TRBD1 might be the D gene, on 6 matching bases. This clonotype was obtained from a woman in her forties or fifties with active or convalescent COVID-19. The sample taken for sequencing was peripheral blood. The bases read TGCGCCAGCAGCCCTAGTGGCGGGGGGCTAGTAGGAGCTTTCTTT. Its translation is CASSPSGGGLVGAFF.